This T cell receptor beta chain was recovered during a study of resident and recirculating memory T cells in vitiligo. Study overall: Samples were epidermis from two lesional and two nonlesional sites, plus PBMCs.

Details on this clone: What it binds is not known.

Unmatched junction bases numbered 4, after V lost 0 bases and J lost 6 bases. The CDR3 runs 14 residues. CDR1 and CDR2 (germline): SGHRS, YFSETQ. Patients had received no treatment within the previous three months. General observations from the study: Non-conserved TCRs across sites and patients suggested distinct clones per lesion.

The data were produced by immunoSEQ multiplex PCR, yet TCRdb's version contains in-frame clones alone and is incomplete. The repertoire holds 75,000 to 95,000 clones, with 92% as singletons. Sequencing was carried out using blood. The chain is built from TRBV5-1 and TRBJ2-7, with 9 bases that match TRBD1. This receptor was obtained from a male donor with vitiligo. This CDR3 is CASSLADRGFEQYF. The CDR3 DNA follows: TGCGCCAGCAGCTTGGCCGACAGGGGGTTCGAGCAGTACTTC.